The source of this T cell receptor (beta chain) is a study of cytomegalovirus exposure and HLA in healthy donors. A multiplex PCR was run with 60 Vbeta primers and 13 Jbeta primers. The protocol was immunoSEQ multiplex PCR, while the TCRdb copy is restricted to in-frame clones and leaves out a portion. The sample has 110,000 to 150,000 clones; over 8% are singletons. There are 14 residues in the CDR3. V was trimmed by 5 bases and J by 7 bases, leaving 14 bases between them. The germline CDR1 and CDR2 sequences are MNHEY and SVGAGI. This chain uses TRBV6-5 with TRBJ1-4, with D unclear. The TCR sequence derives from a male donor in good health and CMV-seronegative. Sequenced: PBMCs. The CDR3 reads CASSDRQEVEKLFF. For the CDR3, the DNA is TGTGCCAGCAGTGACCGGCAGGAGGTTGAAAAACTGTTTTTT.